This TCR beta chain was found in a study of memory CD4+ T cells and cytomegalovirus serostatus. Study details: Donors were healthy Belgian adults, 8 to 10 CMV seropositive and about 24 seronegative.

Measured with immunoSEQ multiplex PCR; TCRdb has only the in-frame clones, and not every one. This sample has about 82,000 clones, with roughly 80% found just once. Overall study results and limits: Each of fewer than 80 CMV-associated TCRbeta sequences occurred in one to five individuals.

This CDR3 has 15 residues. Germline V gene lookup returns CDR1 SEHNR and CDR2 FQNEAQ (reference sequence). V was pared by 6 bases and J by 1 base, with 4 bases of the junction left unmatched. Single viable CD3+CD4+CD8-CD45RO+ cells were sorted as the memory CD4+ T cells. Points on this clone: Its antigen remains unidentified.

Input material: memory CD4+ T cells from blood. The receptor comes from an adult in good health and CMV-seronegative. The chain links TRBV7-9 to TRBJ2-3; the match to TRBD2 covers 10 bases. The CDR3 reads CASSPLAGRTDTQYF. The CDR3 bases are TGTGCCAGCAGTCCACTAGCGGGGCGCACAGATACGCAGTATTTT.